The 18 T cell receptor beta chains reported below all come from one sample, sequenced in a study of T cells in localized non-small cell lung cancer. This table comes from immunoSEQ multiplex PCR, and its TCRdb copy is limited to in-frame clones, with some not included. The repertoire has around 26,000 clones, 80% to 90% of them found once; the top ten carry less than 3.5%. Sample: peripheral blood, taken before any cancer treatment. Receptors were obtained from a woman between 18 and 50 years old with stage I lung adenocarcinoma.

The chain joins TRBV6-1 to TRBJ2-5; no firm D call. Germline V gene data show CDR1 as MNHNS and CDR2 as SASEGT. This CDR3 comprises 13 residues. The V and J ends lost 5 bases and 4 bases respectively, with 11 bases between them. CDR3 nucleotide sequence: TGTGCCAGCAGTTGGAACGATGGAGAGACCCAGTACTTC. It translates to CASSWNDGETQYF.

The chain recombines TRBV19 with TRBJ2-3, with TRBD2 matching over 8 bases. This CDR3 comprises 13 residues. Germline assignment: CDR1 LNHDA and CDR2 SQIVND (reference sequence). V was pared by 8 bases and J by 6 bases, with 7 bases of the junction left unmatched. The CDR3 sequence: CASEAGGGDTQYF. CDR3 bases: TGTGCCAGTGAGGCGGGAGGCGGGGATACGCAGTATTTT.

The J gene is TRBJ1-2, the V gene TRBV27; no clear D. Trimming cost V 6 bases and J 2 bases, with 13 bases left between them. There are 14 residues in the CDR3. Germline-derived CDR1 and CDR2 are MNHEY and SMNVEV (reference sequence). DNA for the CDR3: TGTGCCAGCAGCGGGCCGGGTACGAACTATGGCTACACCTTC. It codes for CASSGPGTNYGYTF.

This chain joins TRBV11-3 and TRBJ1-3; no definite D call. CDR1 and CDR2 from the germline V gene are SGHNT and YENEEA. CDR3 length: 14 residues. With 5 bases removed from V and 1 base from J, the gap between germline ends came to 9 bases. CDR3 sequence (DNA): TGTGCCAGCAGCCTCCCCCGTTCTGGAAACACCATATATTTT. It specifies CASSLPRSGNTIYF. Variable domain in full (rest from reference TRBV11-3 and TRBJ1-3): EAGVVQSPRYKIIEKKQPVAFWCNPISGHNTLYWYLQNLGQGPELLIRYENEEAVDDSQLPKDRFSAERLKGVDSTLKIQPAELGDSAVYLCASSLPRSGNTIYFGEGSWLTVV.

V gene TRBV19 combines with J gene TRBJ1-2; D possibly corresponds to TRBD1 (5 bases). The CDR3 sequence is 16 residues long. Trimming pared 5 bases from V and 1 base from J, leaving 17 bases between. Germline V gene sequence: CDR1 LNHDA, CDR2 SQIVND (reference sequence). CDR3 bases: TGTGCCAGTAGTCTCCGGGACGGCCTTCTTAACTATGGCTACACCTTC. Translating it yields CASSLRDGLLNYGYTF.

This clone is a singleton in its sample. The rearrangement uses TRBV14 and TRBJ2-3; TRBD2 matches at 9 bases. There are 16 residues in the CDR3. Germline loops: CDR1 SGHDN, CDR2 FVKESK. Losses at the gene ends were 2 bases for V and 1 base for J; bases not matched to a gene: 4. The CDR3 loop is CASSQPRTSGTDTQYF. CDR3 DNA: TGTGCCAGCAGCCAACCGAGGACTAGCGGCACAGATACGCAGTATTTT.

V and J are TRBV15 and TRBJ2-2; D gene unclear. Germline CDR1 LNHNV, CDR2 YYDKDF (reference sequence). This CDR3 is built from 15 residues. V shed 4 bases and J shed 0 bases, with 9 bases lying between them. The CDR3 DNA is TGTGCCACCAGCAAGGACGGCTCGAACACCGGGGAGCTGTTTTTT. Its translation: CATSKDGSNTGELFF.

The chain uses TRBV7-9 and TRBJ2-1; a possible D gene is TRBD2 (6 bases). The CDR3 contains 13 residues. CDR1 is SEHNR, CDR2 FQNEAQ, per germline (reference sequence). V was pared by 1 base and J by 6 bases, with 7 bases between. CDR3: CASSLVGLNEQFF. CDR3 nucleotides: TGTGCCAGCAGCTTAGTGGGACTCAATGAGCAGTTCTTC.

The chain uses TRBV6-5 and TRBJ2-1; D not resolved. Trimming pared 7 bases from V and 1 base from J, leaving 14 bases between. The CDR3 length is 15 residues. CDR1 MNHEY and CDR2 SVGAGI come from the germline V gene. The CDR3: CASTAGGMSYNEQFF. The CDR3 DNA reads as TGTGCCAGCACCGCAGGTGGGATGTCCTACAATGAGCAGTTCTTC.

The chain employs TRBV7-9 and TRBJ1-4; D not resolved. Per germline, CDR1 SEHNR and CDR2 FQNEAQ (reference sequence). V was pared by 5 bases and J by 10 bases, with 17 bases between. This CDR3 has 14 amino acids. The CDR3 DNA follows: TGTGCCAGCAGCACACTTGGTGGATCGGGAAAACTGTTTTTT. Translated, it gives CASSTLGGSGKLFF.

The gene calls are TRBV7-8 and TRBJ2-7; no definite D call. The ends were cut back, 1 base at V and 1 base at J, with 11 bases in the middle. The CDR3 contains 15 residues. Looked up from germline, CDR1 is SGHVS and CDR2 is FQNEAQ. The CDR3 spells CASSLVSYLSYEQYF. CDR3 bases: TGTGCCAGCAGCTTAGTTTCCTACTTATCCTACGAGCAGTACTTC.

This chain links TRBV30 with TRBJ1-1, with 7 nucleotides matching TRBD1. With V trimmed by 5 bases and J by 5 bases, 8 bases remained unmatched. The CDR3 runs to 13 residues. Germline CDR1 reads GTSNPN; CDR2 reads SVGIG (reference sequence). CDR3 residues: CAWANYRGTEAFF. The CDR3 DNA is TGTGCCTGGGCGAACTACAGGGGAACTGAAGCTTTCTTT.

The chain uses TRBV7-9 and TRBJ2-1; 7 bases agree with TRBD2. This CDR3 is built from 16 residues. V dropped 6 bases and J dropped 0; count of bases not matched to a gene: 8. Germline values: CDR1 SEHNR, CDR2 FQNEAQ (reference sequence). The CDR3 coding sequence is TGTGCCAGCAGTCCTAGCGGCCTCAGCTCCTACAATGAGCAGTTCTTC. Translating it yields CASSPSGLSSYNEQFF.

The chain links TRBV30 to TRBJ2-3, with D possibly TRBD2 on 5 matching bases. Germline CDR1 and CDR2: GTSNPN and SVGIG (reference sequence). V was trimmed by 3 bases and J by 1 base, leaving 5 bases between them. The CDR3 is made up of 12 amino acids. This CDR3 reads CAWRRGTDTQYF. As DNA, the CDR3 is TGTGCCTGGAGGCGGGGCACAGATACGCAGTATTTT.

The J gene is TRBJ1-5, the V gene TRBV6-6, with TRBD1 matching 11 bases. The CDR3 totals 15 residues. Germline V lookup: CDR1 MNHNY, CDR2 SVGAGI (reference sequence). V gave up 8 bases and J gave up 3 bases; unmatched junction bases: 6. CDR3 region: CASGTGGVINQPQHF. CDR3 sequence (DNA): TGTGCCAGCGGGACAGGGGGGGTCATCAATCAGCCCCAGCATTTT.

This clone was recorded only once. The chain couples TRBV11-2 to TRBJ1-3, with D possibly being TRBD1 (5 bases). With 6 bases removed from V and 0 bases from J, the gap between germline ends came to 6 bases. Germline V gene data show CDR1 as SGHAT and CDR2 as FQNNGV. The CDR3 is 13 amino acids. Here the CDR3 reads CASSGTSGNTIYF. Here the CDR3 DNA reads TGTGCCAGCAGTGGGACCTCTGGAAACACCATATATTTT.

The genes are TRBV2 and TRBJ2-7; a weak D match, TRBD2 (7 bases). Germline loops: CDR1 SNHLY, CDR2 FYNNEI. Deletions cut 6 bases from V and 2 bases from J, with 23 bases between. CDR3 size: 17 residues. The CDR3 loop reads CASSVGGGSRGTYEQYF. CDR3 in DNA: TGTGCCAGCAGCGTGGGGGGGGGCTCCCGGGGCACCTACGAGCAGTACTTC.

J is TRBJ1-2 and V is TRBV6-5, with D unclear. The CDR3 runs 14 residues. CDR1 and CDR2 (germline): MNHEY, SVGAGI. V was trimmed by 2 bases and J by 5 bases, leaving 12 bases between them. Here the CDR3 DNA reads TGTGCCAGCAGTTACGACCGGATCTCTTATGGCTACACCTTC. Protein product: CASSYDRISYGYTF.